The 12 T cell receptor beta chains given below trace back to one sample, sequenced in a study of blood T cell repertoires in COVID-19. This table comes from immunoSEQ multiplex PCR, and its TCRdb copy is limited to in-frame clones, with some not included. The sample yields 300,000 to 350,000 clones, roughly 87% seen once. Sequencing was performed on PBMCs or T cells enriched from blood (not recorded which). The receptors were sampled from a young woman who had recovered from COVID-19.

V is TRBV18 and J is TRBJ1-1, with a possible D match to TRBD1 (5 bases). V lost 7 bases and J lost 0, with 21 bases in between. This CDR3 contains 17 residues. Germline loops: CDR1 KGHSH, CDR2 LQKENI. In DNA form, the CDR3 reads TGTGCCAGCTTCCTTAATCTAAAACAGGTCATGAACACTGAAGCTTTCTTT. Translation: CASFLNLKQVMNTEAFF.

CDR3 nucleotides: TGTGCCAGCGCGGGGACTAGCGGGGACTACGAGCAGTACTTC. It yields the protein CASAGTSGDYEQYF. This chain uses TRBV28 with TRBJ2-7, with 13 positions matching TRBD2. The CDR3 covers 14 residues. The germline V gene encodes CDR1 MDHEN and CDR2 SYDVKM. The ends lost 8 bases at V and 3 bases at J; junction bases unmatched: 4. Looking up the rest from reference TRBV28 and TRBJ2-7 gives the full variable domain: DVKVTQSSRYLVKRTGEKVFLECVQDMDHENMFWYRQDPGLGLRLIYFSYDVKMKEKGDIPEGYSVSREKKERFSLILESASTNQTSMYLCASAGTSGDYEQYFGPGTRLTVT.

The V call is TRBV4-3, the J call TRBJ2-7, with 13 bases identical to TRBD2. Per germline, CDR1 LGHNA and CDR2 YSLEER. After removal of 3 bases from V and 7 bases from J, the junction contained 6 bases not matched to a gene. The CDR3 runs to 15 residues. CDR3 in amino acids: CASSHGTSGRGEQYF. The CDR3 DNA is TGCGCCAGCAGCCACGGAACTAGCGGGAGGGGGGAGCAGTACTTC.

The rearrangement uses TRBV9 and TRBJ2-2; 13 nucleotides line up with TRBD2. The CDR3 length is 18 residues. CDR1 and CDR2 from the germline V gene are SGDLS and YYNGEE. Germline trimming cut 4 bases from V and 4 bases from J; bases unmatched to any gene: 10. The CDR3 protein is CASSSHPGTSGVTGELFF. CDR3 nucleotides: TGTGCCAGCAGCTCACACCCCGGGACTAGCGGGGTCACCGGGGAGCTGTTTTTT. Variable domain in full (rest from reference TRBV9 and TRBJ2-2): DSGVTQTPKHLITATGQRVTLRCSPRSGDLSVYWYQQSLDQGLQFLIQYYNGEERAKGNILERFSAQQFPDLHSELNLSSLELGDSALYFCASSSHPGTSGVTGELFFGEGSRLTVL.

The J gene is TRBJ1-2, the V gene TRBV11-2; the match to TRBD1 covers 7 bases. The V and J ends lost 3 bases and 5 bases, in that order; junction bases with no gene match: 9. In germline, CDR1 is SGHAT, CDR2 FQNNGV. CDR3 length equals 15 residues. In nucleotides, the CDR3 is TGTGCCAGCAGCTTTAAGGGGGCGATAGGGTATGGCTACACCTTC. Protein: CASSFKGAIGYGYTF.

V and J are TRBV9 and TRBJ1-4, with 9 bases identical to TRBD1. The CDR3 totals 15 residues. CDR1 SGDLS and CDR2 YYNGEE come from the germline V gene. Germline trimming cut 0 bases from V and 7 bases from J; bases unmatched to any gene: 4. CDR3 bases: TGTGCCAGCAGCGTAGGCACAGGGGGCCTTGAAAAACTGTTTTTT. Translation gives CASSVGTGGLEKLFF.

The chain carries TRBV5-1 and TRBJ2-5; D call uncertain. The CDR3 runs to 11 residues. Trimming shortened V by 4 bases and J by 5 bases, and 6 bases separated the two germline ends. CDR1 is SGHRS and CDR2 is YFSETQ in the germline V gene. CDR3 bases: TGCGCCAGCAGCACCGAGGAGACCCAGTACTTC. Translated, it gives CASSTEETQYF. Drawing the rest from reference TRBV5-1 and TRBJ2-5, the complete variable domain is KAGVTQTPRYLIKTRGQQVTLSCSPISGHRSVSWYQQTPGQGLQFLFEYFSETQRNKGNFPGRFSGRQFSNSRSEMNVSTLELGDSALYLCASSTEETQYFGPGTRLLVL.

The chain has TRBV12-3 or TRBV12-4 and TRBJ2-1, with D possibly matching TRBD1 (6 bases). V was shortened by 3 bases and J by 9 bases, with 12 bases between the two germline ends. This CDR3 is 13 amino acids long. In nucleotides, the CDR3 is TGTGCCAGCAGTTTGGCCCTCAGGGGTGAGCAGTTCTTC. This sequence encodes CASSLALRGEQFF.

This sequence joins TRBV5-4 and TRBJ2-7; 8 bases fit TRBD2. There are 17 residues in the CDR3. Germline CDR1 reads SGHNT; CDR2 reads YYREEE (reference sequence). With 2 bases clipped from V and 6 bases from J, the junction kept 16 bases outside the gene matches. CDR3 sequence (DNA): TGTGCCAGCAGCTTAGGGTTATCTGCGGGAGGTCGGGGCGAGCAGTACTTC. Amino acid sequence: CASSLGLSAGGRGEQYF.

The rearrangement links TRBV3-1 (or the pseudogene TRBV3-2) to TRBJ2-1; TRBD2 aligns across 7 bases. J was trimmed by 3 bases and V by 2 bases; bases with no gene match: 4. Germline CDR1 and CDR2: LGHDT and YNNKEL (reference sequence). The CDR3 is 15 residues long. Here the CDR3 reads CASSQRGSDYNEQFF. The CDR3 region has the DNA TGTGCCAGCAGCCAACGCGGGAGCGACTACAATGAGCAGTTCTTC.

CDR3 amino acids: CASSRSDYGYTF. CDR3 in DNA: TGTGCCAGCAGTCGTTCGGACTATGGCTACACCTTC. J is TRBJ1-2 and V is TRBV6-5; the D is unclear. The germline V gene encodes CDR1 MNHEY and CDR2 SVGAGI. The CDR3 runs to 12 residues. The V end lost 5 bases, the J end lost 3 bases, and 7 bases lay between the germline ends.

The rearrangement uses TRBV5-6 and TRBJ2-5; D might be TRBD2 (7 bases). This CDR3 region has 13 residues. V shed 1 base and J shed 5 bases, with 9 bases lying between them. The germline V gene encodes CDR1 SGHDT and CDR2 YYEEEE. CDR3 sequence (DNA): TGTGCCAGCAGCTTGAAGGGGGGGGAGACCCAGTACTTC. Translated: CASSLKGGETQYF.